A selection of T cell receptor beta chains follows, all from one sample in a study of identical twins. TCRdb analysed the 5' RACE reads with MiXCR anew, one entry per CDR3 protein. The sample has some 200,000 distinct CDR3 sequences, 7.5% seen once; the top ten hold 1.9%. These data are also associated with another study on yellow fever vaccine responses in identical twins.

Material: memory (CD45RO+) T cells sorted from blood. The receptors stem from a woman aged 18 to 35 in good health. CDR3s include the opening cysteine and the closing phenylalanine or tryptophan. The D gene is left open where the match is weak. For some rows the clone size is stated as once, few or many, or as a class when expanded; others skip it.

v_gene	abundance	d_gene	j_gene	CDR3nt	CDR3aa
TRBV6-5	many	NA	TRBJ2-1	TGTGCCAGCAGTGCAGACTTTGAGCAGTTCTTC	CASSADFEQFF
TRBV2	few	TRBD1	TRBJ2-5	TGTGCCAGCAATCAGGGGGCGCCGAGTCCCCAGCCCCAAGAGACCCAGTACTTC	CASNQGAPSPQPQETQYF
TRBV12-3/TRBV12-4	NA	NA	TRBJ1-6	TGTGCCAGCAGTTCGGTTGCTTCACCCCTCCACTTT	CASSSVASPLHF
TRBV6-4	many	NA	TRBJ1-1	TGTGCCAGCAGTCTAACTGATAACACTGAAGCTTTCTTT	CASSLTDNTEAFF
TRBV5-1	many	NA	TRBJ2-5	TGCGCCAGCAGCTCCGGACTCGACCAAGAGACCCAGTACTTC	CASSSGLDQETQYF
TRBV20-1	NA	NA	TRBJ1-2	TGCAGTGCCCCCCGCGAGGGGGGCTATGGCTACACCTTC	CSAPREGGYGYTF
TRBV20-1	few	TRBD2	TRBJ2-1	TGCAGTGCTAGCATGTTAGCGGGAAACAATGAGCAGTTCTTC	CSASMLAGNNEQFF
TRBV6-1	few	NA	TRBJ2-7	TGTGCCAGCAGCAAGGGACTCGCCTACGAGCAGTACTTC	CASSKGLAYEQYF
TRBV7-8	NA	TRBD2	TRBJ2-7	TGTGCCAGCAGCTTAGTCGCGGGGGGGCCCCACGAGCAGTACTTC	CASSLVAGGPHEQYF
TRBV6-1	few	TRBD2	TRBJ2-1	TGTGCCAGCAGTCTAGCGGGGGGCCCAAGCTACAATGAGCAGTTCTTC	CASSLAGGPSYNEQFF
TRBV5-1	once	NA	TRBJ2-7	TGCGCCAGCAGCTTGGCCCAGGTGGGTCCTGGCTCCTACGAGCAGTACTTC	CASSLAQVGPGSYEQYF
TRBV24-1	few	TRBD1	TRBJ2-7	TGTGCCACCAGTGACTCGGGACAGCTCTACGAGCAGTACTTC	CATSDSGQLYEQYF
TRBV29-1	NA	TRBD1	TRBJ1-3	TGCAGCGTTGAATTACAGGGGGCTGGAAACACCATATATTTT	CSVELQGAGNTIYF
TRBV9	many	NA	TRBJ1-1	TGTGCCAGCAGCGGGGGGGTCCACAACTACATGAACACTGAAGCTTTCTTT	CASSGGVHNYMNTEAFF
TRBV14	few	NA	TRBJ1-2	TGTGCCGGAGGGGCGGGGATCTATGGCTACACCTTC	CAGGAGIYGYTF
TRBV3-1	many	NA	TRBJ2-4	TGTGCCAGCAGCCAAGATGGCAGGAGCATTCAGTACTTC	CASSQDGRSIQYF
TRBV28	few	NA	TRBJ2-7	TGTGCCAGCAGGCCTCCGGGACTGAACTACGAGCAGTACTTC	CASRPPGLNYEQYF
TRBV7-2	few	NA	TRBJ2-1	TGTGCCAGCAGCCCCGTCAGGAACAATGAGCAGTTCTTC	CASSPVRNNEQFF
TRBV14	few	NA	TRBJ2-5	TGTGCCAGCAGCCAAGATAGGCCCTTGAAGACCCAGTACTTC	CASSQDRPLKTQYF
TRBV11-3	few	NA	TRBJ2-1	TGTGCCAGCAGCTTAGTGGGGGTCCCCATGGGTGAGCAGTTCTTC	CASSLVGVPMGEQFF
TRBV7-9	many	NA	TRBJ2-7	TGTGCCAGCAGCCCCTCTACCCTCTACGAGCAGTACTTC	CASSPSTLYEQYF
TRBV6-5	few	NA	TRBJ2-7	TGTGCCAGCAGTTCTCCCCGGGGTTTATCCTACGAGCAGTACTTC	CASSSPRGLSYEQYF
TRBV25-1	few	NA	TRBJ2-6	TGTGCCAGCAGTGCCCAGCACAGGGCTGGGGCCAACGTCCTGACTTTC	CASSAQHRAGANVLTF
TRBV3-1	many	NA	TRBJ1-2	TGTGCCAGCACTAAGAGTAACTATGGCTACACCTTC	CASTKSNYGYTF
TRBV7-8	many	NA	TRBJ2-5	TGTGCCAGCAGCTTGGCAGGGAACCAAGAGACCCAGTACTTC	CASSLAGNQETQYF
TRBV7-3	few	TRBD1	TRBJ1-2	TGTGCCAGCAGCCCGGACAGGACCAACTATGGCTACACCTTC	CASSPDRTNYGYTF
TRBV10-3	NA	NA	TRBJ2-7	TGTGCCATCAGTGGCGGACAGTCGACGTCCTACGAGCAGTACTTC	CAISGGQSTSYEQYF
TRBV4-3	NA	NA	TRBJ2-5	TGCGCCAGCAGCAAACAGGGAGTCCAAGAGACCCAGTACTTC	CASSKQGVQETQYF
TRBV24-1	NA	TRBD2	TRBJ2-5	TGTGCCACCAGTGATTCCGGACTAGCGGGATTCCAAGAGACCCAGTACTTC	CATSDSGLAGFQETQYF
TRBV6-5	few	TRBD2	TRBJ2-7	TGTGCCAGCAGTTACCCACCGGGACTAGCGGGGGTCTCCTACGAGCAGTACTTC	CASSYPPGLAGVSYEQYF
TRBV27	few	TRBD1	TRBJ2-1	TGTGCCAGCAGTTTAGGGGCCAGGGGGCTGGTGAATGAGCAGTTCTTC	CASSLGARGLVNEQFF
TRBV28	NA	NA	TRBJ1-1	TGTGCCAGCAGTTTAGGGAAAACGGGCACTGAAGCTTTCTTT	CASSLGKTGTEAFF
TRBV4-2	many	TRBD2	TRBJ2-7	TGTGCCAGCAGCCAAGATATTGGTGGCGGGAGAGGGGAGCAGTACTTC	CASSQDIGGGRGEQYF